The 15 T cell receptor beta chains below were found in one sample sequenced in a study of CD8+CD57+ T cells in acquired aplastic anemia. All sequencing subjects had displayed CD8+CD57+ cell expansion on flow cytometry. Profiling of TCR beta VDJ combinations and CDR3 sequences used genomic DNA as template. TCRdb used MiXCR to reprocess the reads, holding one entry per CDR3 protein. This sample has around 200,000 distinct CDR3 sequences, with roughly 45% found just once. Sequencing was carried out using sorted CD4+, CD8+, or CD8+CD57+ T cells (not recorded which) from PBMCs. Receptors originate from a human donor with aplastic anemia.

This clonotype was observed at least ten times. The chain recombines TRBV19 with TRBJ2-6; 8 bases are shared with TRBD1. CDR1 is LNHDA, CDR2 SQIVND, per germline (reference sequence). V dropped 0 bases and J dropped 2; count of bases not matched to a gene: 9. CDR3 length: 19 residues. The CDR3 DNA reads TGTGCCAGTAGTATAGATCGACAGGGGATGGTCACTGGGGCCAACGTCCTGACTTTC. Its protein is CASSIDRQGMVTGANVLTF.

This clonotype was recorded at least ten times. The rearrangement links TRBV7-3 to TRBJ2-1, with 8 bases that match TRBD1. This CDR3 comprises 15 residues. J lost 7 bases, V lost 5 bases, and 10 bases had no gene match. Looked up from germline, CDR1 is SGHTA and CDR2 is FQGTGA. CDR3 protein: CASSLNQGAGNEQFF. The CDR3 nucleotides read TGTGCCAGCAGCCTCAACCAGGGGGCGGGAAATGAGCAGTTCTTC.

As regards this clonotype: Compared with germline, one end of the junction differs, possibly owing to a read error. The chain combines TRBV12-3 or TRBV12-4 with TRBJ2-2, with D perhaps being TRBD1 or TRBD2 (5 bases each). The CDR3 loop spans 15 amino acids. The CDR3 bases are TGTGCCAGCAGTTTTGCATGGATTGGGACCGGTGAGCTGTTTTTT. This translates into CASSFAWIGTGELFF.

Ten or more counts support this clonotype. This chain uses TRBV6-5 with TRBJ1-2; D remains ambiguous. The V end lost 2 bases, the J end lost 6 bases, and 13 bases lay between the germline ends. This CDR3 region has 14 residues. Germline V lookup: CDR1 MNHEY, CDR2 SVGAGI. CDR3 DNA sequence: TGTGCCAGCAGTTACAGGCCCGGGTCCGATGGCTACACCTTC. Its translation: CASSYRPGSDGYTF.

This sequence joins TRBV10-3 and TRBJ2-2; D is possibly TRBD1 or TRBD2 (6 bases each). The ends were cut back, 9 bases at V and 2 bases at J, with 16 bases in the middle. Germline CDR1 and CDR2: ENHRY and SYGVKD. This CDR3 contains 15 residues. The CDR3 sequence is CAIPKGGPNTGELFF. The CDR3 nucleotides are TGTGCCATTCCGAAGGGGGGCCCAAACACCGGGGAGCTGTTTTTT.

The rearrangement joins TRBV9 to TRBJ1-3; D is possibly TRBD1 (5 bases). The CDR3 has 15 residues. Germline assignment: CDR1 SGDLS and CDR2 YYNGEE. Trimming took 1 base from V and 4 from J, leaving 12 bases between them. The CDR3 DNA reads as TGTGCCAGCAGCGTAAGCTGGGGGAACGGAAACACCATATATTTT. Translating gives CASSVSWGNGNTIYF.

The chain uses TRBV20-1 and TRBJ2-7; 10 bases are shared with TRBD1. Per germline, CDR1 DFQATT and CDR2 SNEGSKA (reference sequence). The length of the CDR3 is 14 residues. The ends lost 3 bases at V and 7 bases at J; junction bases unmatched: 9. CDR3 residues: CSARPGQGIGEQYF. In DNA, the CDR3 is TGCAGTGCTAGGCCGGGACAGGGGATTGGGGAGCAGTACTTC.

Comment on this clonotype: At one end, the junction sequence differs from germline, possibly due to a read error. The chain couples TRBV29-1 to TRBJ2-1; TRBD1 matches 10 bases. This CDR3 is built from 14 residues. Germline CDR1 and CDR2: SQVTM and ANQGSEA. CDR3 nucleotides: TGTAGCGTTGTAGGGACAGGGGAGGTTGGTGAGCGGTCCTTC. It translates to CSVVGTGEVGERSF.

Turning to this clonotype: One junction end does not reproduce the germline sequence, and a read error may be involved. The V gene is TRBV7-3, the J gene TRBJ1-3; a weak D match, TRBD1 (5 bases). In germline, CDR1 is SGHTA, CDR2 FQGTGA. CDR3 length: 16 amino acids. The CDR3 here is CASSLGAANSGNAIYF. CDR3 in DNA: TGTGCCAGCAGCTTAGGGGCAGCCAACTCTGGAAACGCCATATATTTT.

As to this clonotype: The junction shows a germline mismatch at one end, possibly a read error. V is TRBV20-1 and J is TRBJ2-1; D perhaps matches TRBD1 (5 bases). Germline assignment: CDR1 DFQATT and CDR2 SNEGSKA (reference sequence). The CDR3 loop spans 13 amino acids. CDR3 nucleotide sequence: TGCAGTGTTAGAGAGAGACAGCACAATGAGCAGTTCTTC. Protein sequence: CSVRERQHNEQFF.

A few counts support this clonotype. The J gene is TRBJ2-7, the V gene TRBV9; TRBD1 aligns across 7 bases. The germline CDR1 and CDR2 sequences are SGDLS and YYNGEE. Trimming removed 0 bases from V and 3 bases from J; junction bases left unmatched: 6. This CDR3 region has 15 residues. The CDR3 DNA sequence: TGTGCCAGCAGCGTAGAGGGGGCAGCCAACTACGAGCAGTACTTC. Translating gives CASSVEGAANYEQYF. Full variable domain (outside the CDR3, taken from reference TRBV9 and TRBJ2-7): DSGVTQTPKHLITATGQRVTLRCSPRSGDLSVYWYQQSLDQGLQFLIQYYNGEERAKGNILERFSAQQFPDLHSELNLSSLELGDSALYFCASSVEGAANYEQYFGPGTRLTVT.

This sequence joins TRBV10-3 and TRBJ1-2; possibly TRBD1 for D (5 bases). This CDR3 contains 14 residues. V was shortened by 4 bases and J by 4 bases, with 13 bases between the two germline ends. The germline V gene encodes CDR1 ENHRY and CDR2 SYGVKD. The CDR3 DNA follows: TGTGCCATCAGTGTTATGACCGGGGGCTATGGCTACACCTTC. Translated: CAISVMTGGYGYTF.

This clonotype was detected only once. The V and J genes are TRBV2 and TRBJ1-3; 9 nucleotides line up with TRBD1. CDR1 is SNHLY, CDR2 FYNNEI, per germline. The CDR3 loop spans 14 amino acids. J gave up 0 bases and V 6 bases, and 0 bases lay outside the gene matches. The CDR3 sequence is CASRDRGSGNTIYF. The CDR3 DNA reads as TGTGCCAGCAGGGACAGGGGCTCTGGAAACACCATATATTTT.

The V call is TRBV20-1, the J call TRBJ2-7; 7 bases are shared with TRBD2. V lost 1 base and J lost 5; bases outside the gene matches: 8. This CDR3 is 14 amino acids long. Germline values: CDR1 DFQATT, CDR2 SNEGSKA (reference sequence). The CDR3 spells CSARAGRELHEQYF. Here the CDR3 DNA reads TGCAGTGCTAGAGCAGGGCGGGAGCTCCACGAGCAGTACTTC.

The chain links TRBV5-1 to TRBJ2-1, with 15 bases lining up with TRBD2. The CDR3 length is 18 residues. After removal of 0 bases from V and 10 bases from J, the junction contained 11 bases not matched to a gene. Germline assignment: CDR1 SGHRS and CDR2 YFSETQ. In DNA, the CDR3 is TGCGCCAGCAGCTTGGGGGCACTCGGACTAGCGGGAGGGAGGGAGCAGTTCTTC. Protein sequence: CASSLGALGLAGGREQFF.